Below are 19 T cell receptor beta chains sequenced from a single sample in a study of shared clonotypes between healthy human individuals. Clones were read by immunoSEQ multiplex PCR, and TCRdb kept only the in-frame ones, dropping some. The table includes more than 1,200,000 clones, approximately 98.5% detected once. The sample consisted of naive CD4+ T cells sorted from blood. Specified subset: CD45RA+ positively selected. These receptors were taken from a man aged 25 to 40 in good health.

This rearrangement joins TRBV12-5 to TRBJ2-7; maybe TRBD2 (6 bases). CDR3 length: 15 residues. Per the germline V gene, CDR1 is LGHNT and CDR2 is FRNRAP. Trimming shortened V by 4 bases and J by 6 bases, and 19 bases separated the two germline ends. The CDR3 nucleotides are TGTGCTAGTGGTTACCCTTCCAGGGCGGGATGCGAGCAGTACTTC. It encodes CASGYPSRAGCEQYF.

This sequence joins TRBV10-3 and TRBJ2-7; perhaps TRBD2 as D (6 bases). Germline loops: CDR1 ENHRY, CDR2 SYGVKD. Trimming shortened V by 3 bases and J by 3 bases, and 15 bases separated the two germline ends. This CDR3 has 15 residues. The CDR3 sequence is CAISELARNNYEQYF. The DNA of the CDR3 is TGTGCCATCAGTGAACTAGCTAGGAATAACTACGAGCAGTACTTC.

V is TRBV19 and J is TRBJ2-2; a possible D gene is TRBD2 (5 bases). Germline-derived CDR1 and CDR2 are LNHDA and SQIVND (reference sequence). Trimming stripped 6 bases from V and 5 bases from J, with 13 bases between. The CDR3 loop spans 14 amino acids. DNA of the CDR3: TGTGCCAGTAGAGCCCCGAGCGGAACCGGGGAGCTGTTTTTT. Translation: CASRAPSGTGELFF.

This rearrangement joins TRBV5-4 to TRBJ2-7; D is unresolved. Trimming stripped 7 bases from V and 6 bases from J, with 20 bases between. From germline, CDR1 is SGHNT and CDR2 YYREEE (reference sequence). The CDR3 is made up of 14 amino acids. This CDR3 reads CASVTPSTLSEQYF. CDR3 DNA sequence: TGTGCCAGCGTAACCCCCTCTACGTTGAGCGAGCAGTACTTC.

This chain joins TRBV5-1 and TRBJ2-7; D remains unclear. Trimming cost V 1 base and J 7 bases, with 27 bases left between them. Germline V lookup: CDR1 SGHRS, CDR2 YFSETQ. The CDR3 loop spans 18 amino acids. The CDR3 protein is CASSLTNFQHGIPTEQYF. The CDR3 coding sequence is TGCGCCAGCAGCTTGACAAACTTCCAACACGGAATTCCTACGGAGCAGTACTTC. Variable domain in full (rest from reference TRBV5-1 and TRBJ2-7): KAGVTQTPRYLIKTRGQQVTLSCSPISGHRSVSWYQQTPGQGLQFLFEYFSETQRNKGNFPGRFSGRQFSNSRSEMNVSTLELGDSALYLCASSLTNFQHGIPTEQYFGPGTRLTVT.

This chain uses TRBV5-1 with TRBJ2-5; 7 bases are a match to TRBD1. J lost 5 bases, V lost 4 bases, and 14 bases had no gene match. This CDR3 has 16 amino acids. The germline V gene has CDR1 SGHRS and CDR2 YFSETQ. The CDR3 DNA is TGCGCCAGCAGCCCCGGTAAGACAGGGCTCTCGGAGACCCAGTACTTC. Its translation: CASSPGKTGLSETQYF. The entire variable domain, with the rest obtained from reference TRBV5-1 and TRBJ2-5, is as follows: KAGVTQTPRYLIKTRGQQVTLSCSPISGHRSVSWYQQTPGQGLQFLFEYFSETQRNKGNFPGRFSGRQFSNSRSEMNVSTLELGDSALYLCASSPGKTGLSETQYFGPGTRLLVL.

This clone came up once. The chain is built from TRBV11-1 and TRBJ2-3; 8 nucleotides agree with TRBD2. The CDR3 sequence is 15 residues long. The trim removed 2 bases at V and 4 bases at J, leaving 5 bases unmatched. Germline CDR1 SGHAT, CDR2 FQDESV (reference sequence). The CDR3 spells CASSLWREVPDTQYF. In DNA form, the CDR3 reads TGTGCCAGCAGCTTATGGCGGGAGGTTCCAGATACGCAGTATTTT.

This chain uses TRBV6-6 with TRBJ2-3; the D gene is possibly TRBD2 (5 bases). Trimming removed 5 bases at V and 2 bases at J, with 11 bases between. Per the germline V gene, CDR1 is MNHNY and CDR2 is SVGAGI (reference sequence). This CDR3 has 14 residues. The CDR3 nucleotides read TGTGCCAGCAGTCACCCGGGAATCACAGATACGCAGTATTTT. Encoded protein: CASSHPGITDTQYF.

CDR3 loop: CASSHPLASTDTQYF. The CDR3 bases are TGTGCCAGCAGCCATCCCCTGGCGTCCACAGATACGCAGTATTTT. V is TRBV4-2 and J is TRBJ2-3; D call uncertain. Trimming removed 3 bases from V and 2 bases from J, with 12 bases in between. This CDR3 comprises 15 residues. Germline V CDR1 and CDR2: LGHNA, YNFKEQ.

The chain has TRBV5-8 and TRBJ2-1, with D unresolved. Trimming took 2 bases from V and 9 from J, leaving 6 bases between them. Germline CDR1 and CDR2: SGHTS and YDEGEE. This CDR3 contains 11 residues. CDR3 nucleotide sequence: TGTGCCAGCAGCTTAGTTCTTGAGCAGTTCTTC. It specifies CASSLVLEQFF. The full variable domain, rest sourced from reference TRBV5-8 and TRBJ2-1, is EAGVTQSPTHLIKTRGQQATLRCSPISGHTSVYWYQQALGLGLQFLLWYDEGEERNRGNFPPRFSGRQFPNYSSELNVNALELEDSALYLCASSLVLEQFFGPGTRLTVL.

V is TRBV6-4 and J is TRBJ2-6; either TRBD1 or TRBD2 may supply D (5 bases each). V dropped 2 bases and J dropped 1 base, with 9 bases sitting between them. Per the germline V gene, CDR1 is MRHNA and CDR2 is SNTAGT. This CDR3 has 16 residues. In DNA, the CDR3 is TGTGCCAGCAGTGACAATGGGGGTTCTGGGGCCAACGTCCTGACTTTC. It codes for CASSDNGGSGANVLTF.

The chain joins TRBV5-1 to TRBJ1-1; unclear D gene. V gave up 0 bases and J gave up 0 bases, with 24 bases separating them. Looked up from germline, CDR1 is SGHRS and CDR2 is YFSETQ. The CDR3 covers 20 residues. The CDR3 sequence is CASSLGLLPIHNPMNTEAFF. DNA of the CDR3: TGCGCCAGCAGCTTGGGTCTCCTACCTATTCACAACCCTATGAACACTGAAGCTTTCTTT.

This sequence joins TRBV2 and TRBJ2-1; D gene unclear. Trimming cost V 6 bases and J 9 bases, with 15 bases left between them. Looked up from germline, CDR1 is SNHLY and CDR2 is FYNNEI. The CDR3 consists of 13 residues. CDR3 DNA sequence: TGTGCCAGCAGCGCCCTACTGTCGGGTGAGCAGTTCTTC. Its protein is CASSALLSGEQFF.

This chain uses TRBV6-6 with TRBJ2-7; 10 bases align to TRBD1. Trimming removed 6 bases from V and 6 bases from J; junction bases left unmatched: 5. Germline values: CDR1 MNHNY, CDR2 SVGAGI (reference sequence). This CDR3 spans 13 amino acids. The CDR3 bases are TGTGCCAGCAGGGGACAGGGGTACCGCGAGCAGTACTTC. Residues: CASRGQGYREQYF.

V and J are TRBV6-1 and TRBJ1-2; possibly TRBD1 for D (5 bases). Trimming stripped 8 bases from V and 7 bases from J, with 14 bases between. CDR3 length equals 12 residues. CDR1 MNHNS and CDR2 SASEGT come from the germline V gene. The CDR3 sequence is CASLRDVSGYTF. The DNA of the CDR3 is TGTGCCAGCCTCAGGGACGTGTCTGGCTACACCTTC.

V gene TRBV7-8 combines with J gene TRBJ1-5; D gene ambiguous. CDR3 length: 12 amino acids. Trimming took 3 bases from V and 8 from J, leaving 8 bases between them. Germline CDR1 and CDR2: SGHVS and FQNEAQ. CDR3 bases: TGTGCCAGCAGCTTCAGAGGCGAGCCCCAGCATTTT. Its protein product is CASSFRGEPQHF.

The chain couples TRBV18 to TRBJ1-1; perhaps TRBD1 as D (6 bases). V was pared by 3 bases and J by 4 bases, with 12 bases between. Per germline, CDR1 KGHSH and CDR2 LQKENI. This CDR3 has 14 residues. The CDR3 loop is CASSPGGASTEAFF. In DNA, the CDR3 is TGTGCCAGCTCACCTGGGGGGGCCTCCACTGAAGCTTTCTTT.

The chain joins TRBV30 to TRBJ1-2, with D hard to call. Germline V CDR1 and CDR2: GTSNPN, SVGIG (reference sequence). The V end was cut by 2 bases, the J end by 2 bases, with 15 bases between. The CDR3 is made up of 15 amino acids. In nucleotides, the CDR3 is TGTGCCTGGAGTCAGAGCCGGGGTTCAAACTATGGCTACACCTTC. Its translation is CAWSQSRGSNYGYTF.

The chain uses TRBV9 and TRBJ1-4, with TRBD1 identical over 8 bases. The CDR3 is made up of 14 amino acids. V was clipped by 7 bases and J by 5 bases; unmatched bases: 7. Per the germline V gene, CDR1 is SGDLS and CDR2 is YYNGEE. The CDR3 loop is CASGQGEANEKLFF. The CDR3 region has the DNA TGTGCCAGCGGACAGGGCGAGGCAAATGAAAAACTGTTTTTT.